Listed here are 32 T cell receptor beta chains from one sample, sequenced in a study of lymphopenia after photon versus proton radiotherapy. Measured with immunoSEQ multiplex PCR; TCRdb has only the in-frame clones, and not every one. Among approximately 53,000 clones listed, under 95% were seen once. This material consisted of peripheral blood, taken from a patient treated with photon-based radiotherapy. These receptors were taken from a woman in her forties with cholangiocarcinoma.

The V call is TRBV30, the J call TRBJ2-3; a possible D gene is TRBD2 (5 bases). The V end lost 5 bases, the J end lost 0 bases, and 15 bases lay between the germline ends. This CDR3 comprises 15 residues. Germline CDR1 GTSNPN, CDR2 SVGIG (reference sequence). The chain's CDR3 is CAWGLASPSTDTQYF. CDR3 bases: TGTGCCTGGGGCCTCGCTAGCCCTAGCACAGATACGCAGTATTTT.

The chain has TRBV5-1 and TRBJ2-1; unclear D gene. V lost 4 bases, J lost 5 bases, and 7 bases lay in between. CDR1 and CDR2 from the germline V gene are SGHRS and YFSETQ. The CDR3 spans 12 residues. The CDR3 DNA sequence: TGCGCCAGCAGCCCCACGCACAATGAGCAGTTCTTC. Translation: CASSPTHNEQFF. Filled out from reference TRBV5-1 and TRBJ2-1, the complete variable domain reads KAGVTQTPRYLIKTRGQQVTLSCSPISGHRSVSWYQQTPGQGLQFLFEYFSETQRNKGNFPGRFSGRQFSNSRSEMNVSTLELGDSALYLCASSPTHNEQFFGPGTRLTVL.

This chain uses TRBV5-5 with TRBJ1-2; 9 bases align to TRBD1. CDR3 length: 13 amino acids. After removal of 4 bases from V and 6 bases from J, the junction contained 4 bases not matched to a gene. From germline, CDR1 is SGHKS and CDR2 YYEKEE (reference sequence). The CDR3 sequence: CASSTGTGNGYTF. The CDR3 DNA is TGTGCCAGCAGCACGGGGACAGGGAATGGCTACACCTTC. The full variable domain, in which reference TRBV5-5 and TRBJ1-2 provide the parts outside the CDR3, is DAGVTQSPTHLIKTRGQQVTLRCSPISGHKSVSWYQQVLGQGPQFIFQYYEKEERGRGNFPDRFSARQFPNYSSELNVNALLLGDSALYLCASSTGTGNGYTFGSGTRLTVV.

The chain couples TRBV5-5 to TRBJ2-7, with 7 positions matching TRBD1. Germline CDR1 and CDR2: SGHKS and YYEKEE (reference sequence). This CDR3 comprises 16 residues. V shed 4 bases and J 4 bases; nucleotides not matched to a gene: 14. CDR3 sequence (DNA): TGTGCCAGCAGCGACTCCTGGACAGGTTGGTCGTACGAGCAGTACTTC. Translation gives CASSDSWTGWSYEQYF. The entire variable domain, with the rest obtained from reference TRBV5-5 and TRBJ2-7, is as follows: DAGVTQSPTHLIKTRGQQVTLRCSPISGHKSVSWYQQVLGQGPQFIFQYYEKEERGRGNFPDRFSARQFPNYSSELNVNALLLGDSALYLCASSDSWTGWSYEQYFGPGTRLTVT.

The chain uses TRBV2 and TRBJ1-1, with D possibly being TRBD1 (5 bases). This CDR3 is built from 14 residues. Germline assignment: CDR1 SNHLY and CDR2 FYNNEI. With 5 bases removed from V and 3 bases from J, the gap between germline ends came to 13 bases. The CDR3 bases are TGTGCCAGCAGTACTAGCACAGGTCACACTGAAGCTTTCTTT. Its translation is CASSTSTGHTEAFF.

The chain links TRBV11-3 to TRBJ2-5; D unresolved. CDR3 length equals 12 residues. V lost 5 bases and J lost 7, with 11 bases in between. Per germline, CDR1 SGHNT and CDR2 YENEEA. The CDR3 sequence is CASSPGSGTQYF. DNA for the CDR3: TGTGCCAGCAGCCCCGGCTCGGGGACCCAGTACTTC. Full variable domain (outside the CDR3, taken from reference TRBV11-3 and TRBJ2-5): EAGVVQSPRYKIIEKKQPVAFWCNPISGHNTLYWYLQNLGQGPELLIRYENEEAVDDSQLPKDRFSAERLKGVDSTLKIQPAELGDSAVYLCASSPGSGTQYFGPGTRLLVL.

This rearrangement joins TRBV20-1 to TRBJ1-2; no clear D. The V gene's germline CDR1 is DFQATT and CDR2 SNEGSKA (reference sequence). The length of the CDR3 is 8 residues. Deletions cut 4 bases from V and 10 bases from J, with 4 bases between. Here the CDR3 DNA reads TGCAGTGCTAAGGACTACACCTTC. It translates to CSAKDYTF.

The CDR3, as DNA: TGTGCCAGCAAAGTAGCGAAGGGGACTGAAGCTTTCTTT. It encodes CASKVAKGTEAFF. The V and J genes are TRBV6-6 and TRBJ1-1; tentatively, D is TRBD1 (5 bases). Trimming took off 7 bases at V and 5 bases at J, with 14 bases between the two ends. CDR1 and CDR2 from the germline V gene are MNHNY and SVGAGI (reference sequence). The CDR3 is 13 amino acids.

The sample holds one count of this clone. This chain links TRBV5-5 with TRBJ2-2, with 8 positions matching TRBD1. The V and J ends lost 0 bases and 3 bases, in that order; junction bases with no gene match: 7. The V gene's germline CDR1 is SGHKS and CDR2 YYEKEE (reference sequence). This CDR3 comprises 17 residues. CDR3 region: CASSLGFTGGDTGELFF. CDR3 bases: TGTGCCAGCAGCTTGGGTTTCACAGGGGGAGACACCGGGGAGCTGTTTTTT.

The chain is built from TRBV18 and TRBJ2-5, with 9 bases lining up with TRBD1. From germline, CDR1 is KGHSH and CDR2 LQKENI. The junction had 12 bases not matched to a gene; V was cut back by 3 bases and J by 1 base. CDR3 size: 18 residues. The CDR3 nucleotides are TGTGCCAGCTCACCGGGACAGGGCATTATGTCGTCCCAAGAGACCCAGTACTTC. Translated: CASSPGQGIMSSQETQYF.

A single count supports this clone. In DNA form, the CDR3 reads TGTGCCAGCAGTGTGAACGGCCTCGGCAATGAGCAGTTCTTC. Translated: CASSVNGLGNEQFF. This rearrangement joins TRBV2 to TRBJ2-1, with no clear D. The CDR3 has 14 amino acids. The V gene lost 4 bases and the J gene lost 6 bases, with 13 bases spanning the gap. CDR1 SNHLY and CDR2 FYNNEI come from the germline V gene. Full variable domain (rest looked up from reference TRBV2 and TRBJ2-1): EPEVTQTPSHQVTQMGQEVILRCVPISNHLYFYWYRQILGQKVEFLVSFYNNEISEKSEIFDDQFSVERPDGSNFTLKIRSTKLEDSAMYFCASSVNGLGNEQFFGPGTRLTVL.

The rearrangement uses TRBV18 and TRBJ1-1; 9 bases fit TRBD1. The germline CDR1 and CDR2 sequences are KGHSH and LQKENI. The ends lost 3 bases at V and 0 bases at J; junction bases unmatched: 11. The CDR3 is 18 residues long. The CDR3 protein is CASSPPGQGSLVNTEAFF. For the CDR3, the DNA is TGTGCCAGCTCACCTCCGGGACAGGGATCTCTTGTGAACACTGAAGCTTTCTTT.

The rearrangement uses TRBV4-1 and TRBJ2-2, with D hard to call. Trimming cost V 1 base and J 6 bases, with 6 bases left between them. CDR3 length: 13 amino acids. Germline CDR1 and CDR2: MGHRA and YSYEKL. CDR3 nucleotide sequence: TGCGCCAGCAGCCAAGCAGGTCCCGGGGAGCTGTTTTTT. Amino acid sequence: CASSQAGPGELFF.

A single count supports this clone. One end of the junction varies from germline; a read error may be responsible. The sample carries other DNA sequences with the same CDR3. The CDR3 coding sequence is TGCGCCAGCAGTGGATTAAACGAGCAGTACTTC. This gives the protein CASSGLNEQYF. This rearrangement joins TRBV25-1 to TRBJ2-7; no clear D. The CDR3 extends over 11 amino acids. Germline assignment: CDR1 MGHDK and CDR2 SYGVNS.

Here the CDR3 reads CASSATSLLAKNIQYF. CDR3 sequence (DNA): TGTGCCAGCAGTGCGACTTCGCTTCTAGCCAAAAACATTCAGTACTTC. This chain joins TRBV2 and TRBJ2-4; D unresolved. Germline V CDR1 and CDR2: SNHLY, FYNNEI. This CDR3 comprises 16 residues. V was pared by 4 bases and J by 0 bases, with 13 bases between.

The chain is built from TRBV28 and TRBJ1-2; D is unclear. V was clipped by 5 bases and J by 2 bases, with 9 bases between them. Germline loops: CDR1 MDHEN, CDR2 SYDVKM. The CDR3 length is 13 residues. The CDR3 nucleotides are TGTGCCAGCAGTGCCGGCAGGAACTATGGCTACACCTTC. Its translation is CASSAGRNYGYTF.

This rearrangement joins TRBV5-6 to TRBJ2-7, with D uncertain. Germline lookup yields CDR1 SGHDT and CDR2 YYEEEE. The CDR3 is made up of 13 amino acids. Trimming cost V 1 base and J 2 bases, with 7 bases left between them. CDR3: CASSLTATYEQYF. The CDR3 bases are TGTGCCAGCAGCTTGACAGCAACCTACGAGCAGTACTTC.

The chain has TRBV6-1 and TRBJ2-3, with TRBD2 identical over 9 bases. Germline CDR1 is MNHNS and CDR2 is SASEGT. Trimming removed 3 bases from V and 7 bases from J; junction bases left unmatched: 11. The length of the CDR3 is 16 residues. The CDR3 nucleotides are TGTGCCAGCAGTGAGGTGGCTAGCGGGACCCTGAATACGCAGTATTTT. Translation: CASSEVASGTLNTQYF.

This clone was detected only once. The CDR3 sequence: CASSQVGRSPLHF. The CDR3 DNA follows: TGTGCCAGCAGCCAGGTGGGACGTTCACCCCTCCACTTT. The J gene is TRBJ1-6, the V gene TRBV7-2; maybe TRBD1 (5 bases). Deletions cut 5 bases from V and 9 bases from J, with 11 bases between. Germline assignment: CDR1 SGHTA and CDR2 FQGNSA. This CDR3 region has 13 residues. The variable domain in full, completed from reference TRBV7-2 and TRBJ1-6, reads GAGVSQSPSNKVTEKGKDVELRCDPISGHTALYWYRQSLGQGLEFLIYFQGNSAPDKSGLPSDRFSAERTGGSVSTLTIQRTQQEDSAVYLCASSQVGRSPLHFGNGTRLTVT.

The rearrangement joins TRBV21-1 to TRBJ1-2; TRBD1, as called in the table, went unchecked against the DNA. TRBV21-1 is designated a pseudogene. The CDR3 totals 15 residues. The DNA for the CDR3 is TGTGCCAGCAGCCGTCAGGGGGCAACCTACTATGGCTACACCTTC. Translated: CASSRQGATYYGYTF.

The chain employs TRBV5-1 and TRBJ2-7, with D perhaps TRBD2 (5 bases). Germline lookup yields CDR1 SGHRS and CDR2 YFSETQ. V lost 0 bases to trimming and J lost 3 bases, with 10 bases between them. This CDR3 region has 14 residues. CDR3 residues: CASSLGPGLYEQYF. In DNA form, the CDR3 reads TGCGCCAGCAGCTTGGGACCAGGACTCTACGAGCAGTACTTC.

This sequence joins TRBV11-1 and TRBJ1-1, with D possibly TRBD1 on 6 matching bases. Germline assignment: CDR1 SGHAT and CDR2 FQDESV (reference sequence). Trimming pared 6 bases from V and 1 base from J, leaving 27 bases between. The CDR3 loop spans 19 amino acids. CDR3 loop: CASSLPVGASVVGNTEAFF. Written as DNA, the CDR3 is TGTGCCAGCAGTCTCCCCGTGGGGGCCAGTGTGGTCGGGAACACTGAAGCTTTCTTT. The variable domain in full, with the rest retrieved from reference TRBV11-1 and TRBJ1-1, is EAEVAQSPRYKITEKSQAVAFWCDPISGHATLYWYRQILGQGPELLVQFQDESVVDDSQLPKDRFSAERLKGVDSTLKIQPAELGDSAMYLCASSLPVGASVVGNTEAFFGQGTRLTVV.

The V call is TRBV28, the J call TRBJ1-5; D unresolved. CDR3 length equals 17 residues. V lost 6 bases to trimming and J lost 0 bases, with 18 bases between them. Germline CDR1 is MDHEN and CDR2 is SYDVKM. CDR3 coding DNA: TGTGCCAGCAGATCCGACATCGGAGGTTATAGCAATCAGCCCCAGCATTTT. As protein: CASRSDIGGYSNQPQHF.

The chain uses TRBV5-1 and TRBJ2-3, with TRBD1 identical over 7 bases. The germline V gene encodes CDR1 SGHRS and CDR2 YFSETQ. V shed 7 bases, J shed 2 bases, and the junction held 10 bases outside the gene matches. The CDR3 is 15 residues long. CDR3 sequence reads: CASLPQGDPTDTQYF. In DNA form, the CDR3 reads TGCGCCAGCCTCCCGCAGGGGGATCCCACAGATACGCAGTATTTT.

This clone was picked up one time. The chain links TRBV29-1 to TRBJ2-1; 8 positions match TRBD2. CDR3 length: 14 residues. The V segment lost 3 bases and the J segment 2 bases; nucleotides outside the gene matches: 3. Per the germline V gene, CDR1 is SQVTM and CDR2 is ANQGSEA. The CDR3 DNA follows: TGCAGCGTTGACCTAGCGGGTCCCTACAATGAGCAGTTCTTC. This translates into CSVDLAGPYNEQFF.

This clone was seen just once. This chain joins TRBV5-4 and TRBJ2-7, with D possibly matching TRBD2 (6 bases). Germline V gene lookup returns CDR1 SGHNT and CDR2 YYREEE (reference sequence). This CDR3 has 14 amino acids. Trimming took 3 bases from V and 1 from J, leaving 11 bases between them. Here the CDR3 DNA reads TGTGCCAGCAGCTGGGCCAGCGGGTCCTACGAGCAGTACTTC. Translating gives CASSWASGSYEQYF.

The rearrangement joins TRBV27 to TRBJ2-2; D is possibly TRBD2 (6 bases). The CDR3 covers 16 residues. CDR1 MNHEY and CDR2 SMNVEV come from the germline V gene (reference sequence). Trimming took off 4 bases at V and 8 bases at J, with 20 bases between the two ends. CDR3 protein: CASSSVAVGRRGELFF. As DNA, the CDR3 is TGTGCCAGCAGTTCCGTAGCGGTCGGCAGGCGGGGGGAGCTGTTTTTT.

The chain uses TRBV7-9 and TRBJ2-1; the D is unclear. This CDR3 contains 15 residues. The V and J ends lost 6 bases and 0 bases respectively, with 12 bases between them. The germline V gene encodes CDR1 SEHNR and CDR2 FQNEAQ (reference sequence). The CDR3, as DNA: TGTGCCAGCAGTCCAAGATCGAGCTCCTACAATGAGCAGTTCTTC. Amino acid sequence: CASSPRSSSYNEQFF.

The chain has TRBV7-2 and TRBJ1-1; 11 bases line up with TRBD1. The J segment lost 0 bases and the V segment lost 5 bases, leaving 11 bases of the junction unmatched. This CDR3 spans 18 amino acids. CDR1 and CDR2 from the germline V gene are SGHTA and FQGNSA. The CDR3 loop reads CASSPRFGTGGMNTEAFF. The CDR3 DNA is TGTGCCAGCAGCCCCCGGTTCGGGACAGGGGGTATGAACACTGAAGCTTTCTTT.

The chain uses TRBV7-2 and TRBJ2-5, with D perhaps TRBD2 (6 bases). The length of the CDR3 is 14 residues. V lost 6 bases and J lost 5, with 16 bases in between. Germline CDR1 reads SGHTA; CDR2 reads FQGNSA. The CDR3 DNA sequence: TGTGCCAGCAGAGTTGCGGGACCCCAGGAGACCCAGTACTTC. This translates into CASRVAGPQETQYF.

For this clone: Its ends do not fully match the called genes, so a read error is possible. The J gene is TRBJ2-7, the V gene TRBV7-7; D is tentatively TRBD1 or TRBD2 (5 bases each). The V gene's germline CDR1 is SSHAT and CDR2 FNYEAQ (reference sequence). This CDR3 spans 13 amino acids. CDR3 coding DNA: TGTGCTAGCAGCTTAGCAAGAGGGGCCGAGCAGTACTTC. It yields the protein CASSLARGAEQYF.

The rearrangement uses TRBV2 and TRBJ2-7; 11 nucleotides agree with TRBD1. Trimming cost V 5 bases and J 0 bases; bases outside gene matches: 6. This CDR3 is 16 amino acids long. Germline CDR1 is SNHLY and CDR2 is FYNNEI. CDR3 DNA: TGTGCCAGCAGTTCTCCCGGGACAGGGGGCTCCTACGAGCAGTACTTC. The encoded protein is CASSSPGTGGSYEQYF.